A selection of T cell receptor beta chains follows, all from one sample in a study of neurological immune-mediated disorders. TCRdb re-derived calls from the 5' RACE reads in MiXCR, one entry per CDR3 protein. The table lists about 66,000 distinct CDR3 sequences, approximately 4.1% of them singletons, with 1% to 1.5% in the top ten. The specimen was PBMCs. Receptors were obtained from a man aged 25 to 40 with multiple sclerosis. Each CDR3 is given with its conserved first and last residue. D genes are given only for firm matches. Not all rows give a size; the values are once, few, many and, for expanded clones, a class.

J gene | clone size | D gene | V gene | CDR3 length | CDR3 protein | CDR3 DNA
TRBJ2-3 | many | - | TRBV20-1 | 14 | CSASGRNPTDTQYF | TGCAGTGCTAGTGGACGTAACCCCACAGATACGCAGTATTTT
TRBJ2-5 | many | - | TRBV20-1 | 15 | CSARDTGLTAETQYF | TGCAGTGCTAGAGATACGGGGTTAACGGCGGAGACCCAGTACTTC
TRBJ2-7 | many | TRBD1 | TRBV5-1 | 16 | CASSLADRPRVYEQYF | TGCGCCAGCAGCTTGGCGGACAGGCCGCGGGTTTACGAGCAGTACTTC
TRBJ2-2 | many | TRBD1 | TRBV5-1 | 16 | CASGAGTGMDTGELFF | TGCGCCAGCGGCGCCGGGACAGGGATGGACACCGGGGAGCTGTTTTTT
TRBJ2-3 | many | TRBD2 | TRBV20-1 | 14 | CSANLLAATDTQYF | TGCAGTGCCAACCTACTAGCGGCCACAGATACGCAGTATTTT
TRBJ1-1 | many | - | TRBV5-1 | 16 | CASSLAVGAMNTEAFF | TGCGCCAGCAGCTTGGCGGTTGGGGCCATGAACACTGAAGCTTTCTTT
TRBJ1-2 | many | TRBD1 | TRBV7-2 | 15 | CASSTQTGQGAGYTF | TGTGCCAGCAGCACACAAACCGGACAGGGTGCTGGCTACACCTTC
TRBJ2-5 | many | - | TRBV7-7 | 14 | CASSLPGGQETQYF | TGTGCCAGCAGCCTCCCCGGGGGCCAAGAGACCCAGTACTTC
TRBJ1-5 | many | - | TRBV4-1 | 16 | CASSQAGTDRAAPQHF | TGCGCCAGCAGCCAAGCCGGGACGGACCGCGCTGCGCCCCAGCATTTT
TRBJ1-4 | many | - | TRBV20-1 | 13 | CSADWGHNEKLFF | TGCAGTGCTGATTGGGGGCATAATGAAAAACTGTTTTTT
TRBJ1-4 | many | - | TRBV5-1 | 15 | CASSLDPGINEKLFF | TGCGCCAGCAGCTTGGATCCAGGGATTAATGAAAAACTGTTTTTT
TRBJ2-1 | many | - | TRBV7-3 | 13 | CASSSGALDEQFF | TGTGCCAGCAGCTCGGGGGCTTTGGATGAGCAGTTCTTC
TRBJ1-3 | many | - | TRBV12-3/TRBV12-4 | 16 | CASSLLGTLSGNTIYF | TGTGCCAGCAGTTTGTTAGGGACCCTCTCTGGAAACACCATATATTTT
TRBJ2-3 | - | TRBD2 | TRBV27 | 18 | CASSLSGLAGARTDTQYF | TGTGCCAGCAGTTTATCAGGGCTAGCGGGGGCACGCACAGATACGCAGTATTTT
TRBJ2-3 | many | - | TRBV6-5 | 17 | CASSAIADEGHTDTQYF | TGTGCCAGCAGCGCGATTGCGGACGAGGGTCACACAGATACGCAGTATTTT
TRBJ2-2 | many | - | TRBV7-3 | 16 | CASSPRRTGNTGELFF | TGTGCCAGCAGCCCCCGACGGACGGGGAACACCGGGGAGCTGTTTTTT
TRBJ2-2 | many | - | TRBV3-1 | 15 | CASSLRSTNTGELFF | TGTGCCAGCAGCCTTCGAAGCACGAACACCGGGGAGCTGTTTTTT
TRBJ2-1 | many | - | TRBV5-1 | 13 | CASSLTALYEQFF | TGCGCCAGCAGCTTAACAGCTTTATATGAGCAGTTCTTC
TRBJ1-5 | - | - | TRBV7-8 | 16 | CASSLERVNHHQPQNF | TGTGCCAGCAGCTTAGAGAGGGTCAACCACCATCAGCCCCAGAATTTT
TRBJ2-7 | many | TRBD1 | TRBV5-1 | 13 | CASSWDRVYEQYF | TGCGCCAGCAGCTGGGACAGGGTCTACGAGCAGTACTTC
TRBJ2-3 | - | - | TRBV25-1 | 12 | CASNRDTDTQYF | TGTGCCTCGAACAGGGACACAGATACGCAGTATTTT
TRBJ2-5 | many | TRBD2 | TRBV20-1 | 15 | CSARDPGGAGETQYF | TGCAGTGCTAGAGATCCGGGGGGGGCCGGAGAGACCCAGTACTTC
TRBJ1-5 | many | - | TRBV12-3/TRBV12-4 | 13 | CASSFGGGQPQHF | TGTGCCAGCAGTTTTGGGGGCGGTCAGCCCCAGCATTTT
TRBJ1-2 | many | - | TRBV4-1 | 15 | CASTITSRGTYGYTF | TGCGCCAGCACCATTACCTCCAGGGGTACCTATGGCTACACCTTC
TRBJ1-5 | many | TRBD1 | TRBV20-1 | 13 | CSANRGPNQPQHF | TGCAGTGCTAATAGGGGGCCCAATCAGCCCCAGCATTTT
TRBJ2-2 | many | TRBD1 | TRBV7-2 | 15 | CASRGRDRDTGELFF | TGTGCCAGCAGGGGCCGGGACAGAGACACCGGGGAGCTGTTTTTT
TRBJ2-5 | many | TRBD2 | TRBV4-1 | 15 | CASSQEPGLAETQYF | TGCGCCAGCAGCCAAGAGCCCGGACTAGCCGAGACCCAGTACTTC
TRBJ1-5 | many | - | TRBV6-6 | 11 | CASRTDGPQHF | TGTGCCAGCAGAACAGACGGGCCCCAGCATTTT
TRBJ1-2 | many | - | TRBV7-2 | 14 | CASSPSTRNSGYTF | TGTGCCAGCAGCCCGTCCACAAGAAACTCTGGCTACACCTTC
TRBJ2-1 | many | - | TRBV29-1 | 16 | CSVELPGISSYNEQFF | TGCAGCGTTGAGCTCCCCGGGATAAGCTCCTACAATGAGCAGTTCTTC
TRBJ2-1 | many | - | TRBV9 | 15 | CASSVGLSSYNEQFF | TGTGCCAGCAGCGTAGGGCTGAGCTCCTACAATGAGCAGTTCTTC
TRBJ1-4 | many | - | TRBV4-1 | 15 | CASRPTGSTNEKLFF | TGCGCCAGCAGGCCAACAGGTTCAACTAATGAAAAACTGTTTTTT
TRBJ2-1 | many | - | TRBV5-1 | 15 | CASSPRKPSYNEQFF | TGCGCCAGCAGCCCTAGGAAACCCTCCTACAATGAGCAGTTCTTC
TRBJ1-6 | - | - | TRBV4-3 | 13 | CASSQDRRAPLHF | TGCGCCAGCAGCCAAGACAGAAGGGCACCCCTCCACTTT
TRBJ1-2 | many | - | TRBV4-1 | 14 | CASSQDLGNYGYTF | TGCGCCAGCAGCCAAGATCTCGGTAACTATGGCTACACCTTC
TRBJ1-2 | many | TRBD1 | TRBV5-1 | 15 | CASSPRGQGRRGYTF | TGCGCCAGCAGCCCTCGGGGACAGGGCCGTCGGGGCTACACCTTC
TRBJ2-7 | many | TRBD2 | TRBV13 | 14 | CASSLGGLAAEQYF | TGTGCCAGCAGCTTAGGTGGTCTAGCGGCCGAGCAGTACTTC
TRBJ1-2 | many | - | TRBV5-1 | 13 | CASSLGRVGGYTF | TGCGCCAGCAGCCTGGGAAGGGTGGGAGGCTACACCTTC
TRBJ2-1 | many | TRBD2 | TRBV4-1 | 21 | CASSQALLAGGPRSSYNEQFF | TGCGCCAGCAGCCAAGCCCTTCTAGCGGGGGGGCCAAGGAGCTCCTACAATGAGCAGTTCTTC
TRBJ2-7 | many | - | TRBV20-1 | 13 | CSAAAGTLYEQYF | TGCAGTGCTGCGGCCGGGACTCTTTACGAGCAGTACTTC
TRBJ2-7 | many | - | TRBV12-3/TRBV12-4 | 16 | CASSIGRSPSTYEQYF | TGTGCCAGCAGTATAGGGAGGAGCCCATCCACCTACGAGCAGTACTTC
TRBJ2-1 | many | - | TRBV6-5 | 14 | CASSYSPGYNEQFF | TGTGCCAGCAGTTACTCTCCCGGATACAATGAGCAGTTCTTC
TRBJ1-1 | many | TRBD1 | TRBV29-1 | 16 | CSARGRTVDPLTEAFF | TGCAGCGCAAGGGGGCGGACAGTAGATCCCCTCACTGAAGCTTTCTTT
TRBJ2-3 | many | - | TRBV20-1 | 15 | CSASGRRGRTDTQYF | TGCAGTGCTAGCGGGCGGCGGGGGCGCACAGATACGCAGTATTTT
TRBJ2-3 | many | - | TRBV27 | 14 | CASSSPFLADTQYF | TGTGCCAGCAGTTCCCCTTTTTTAGCAGATACGCAGTATTTT
TRBJ2-7 | many | - | TRBV2 | 13 | CASSERPSYEQYF | TGTGCCAGCAGTGAACGGCCCTCCTACGAGCAGTACTTC
TRBJ2-7 | many | - | TRBV29-1 | 13 | CSVGGQGIYEQYF | TGCAGCGTTGGTGGGCAGGGGATCTACGAGCAGTACTTC
TRBJ1-5 | - | - | TRBV10-3 | 13 | CAGRGGVNQPQHF | TGTGCCGGCCGGGGGGGGGTAAATCAGCCCCAGCATTTT
TRBJ2-1 | many | - | TRBV11-2 | 15 | CASSSVGGSYNEQFF | TGTGCCAGCAGCTCCGTAGGGGGGTCATACAATGAGCAGTTCTTC
TRBJ2-1 | many | - | TRBV7-9 | 11 | CASSSNNEQFF | TGTGCCAGCAGCTCAAACAATGAGCAGTTCTTC
TRBJ1-1 | many | TRBD1 | TRBV12-5 | 14 | CASGLVTGGTEAFF | TGTGCTAGTGGTTTGGTGACAGGGGGCACTGAAGCTTTCTTT
TRBJ2-5 | - | - | TRBV7-6 | 14 | CASSLRVLQETQYF | TGTGCCAGCAGCTTACGGGTCCTCCAAGAGACCCAGTACTTC
TRBJ2-7 | - | - | TRBV5-1 | 11 | CASSLVEEQYF | TGCGCCAGCAGCTTGGTAGAAGAGCAGTACTTC